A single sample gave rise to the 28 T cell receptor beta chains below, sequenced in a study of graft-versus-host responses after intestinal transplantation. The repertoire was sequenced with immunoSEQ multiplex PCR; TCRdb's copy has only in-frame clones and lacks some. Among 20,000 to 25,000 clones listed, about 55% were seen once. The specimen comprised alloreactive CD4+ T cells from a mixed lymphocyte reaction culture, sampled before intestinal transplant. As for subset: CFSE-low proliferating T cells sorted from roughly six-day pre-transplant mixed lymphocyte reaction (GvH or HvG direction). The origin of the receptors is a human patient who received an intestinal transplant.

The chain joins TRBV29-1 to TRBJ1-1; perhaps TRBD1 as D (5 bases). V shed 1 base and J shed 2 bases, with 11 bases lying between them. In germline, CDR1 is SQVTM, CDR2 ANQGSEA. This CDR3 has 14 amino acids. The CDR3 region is CSVEVQGYNTEAFF. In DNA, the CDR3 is TGCAGCGTTGAAGTGCAGGGATATAACACTGAAGCTTTCTTT.

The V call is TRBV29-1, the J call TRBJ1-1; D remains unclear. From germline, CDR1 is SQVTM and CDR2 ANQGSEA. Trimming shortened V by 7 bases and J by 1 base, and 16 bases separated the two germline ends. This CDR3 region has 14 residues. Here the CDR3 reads CSAAPWEGNTEAFF. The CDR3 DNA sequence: TGCAGCGCCGCCCCCTGGGAGGGGAACACTGAAGCTTTCTTT.

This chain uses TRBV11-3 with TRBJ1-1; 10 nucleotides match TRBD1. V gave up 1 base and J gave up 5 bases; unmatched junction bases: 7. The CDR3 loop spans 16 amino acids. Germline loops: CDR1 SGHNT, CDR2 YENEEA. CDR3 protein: CASSLGDRGPRTEAFF. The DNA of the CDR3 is TGTGCCAGCAGCTTAGGCGACAGGGGGCCTAGGACTGAAGCTTTCTTT.

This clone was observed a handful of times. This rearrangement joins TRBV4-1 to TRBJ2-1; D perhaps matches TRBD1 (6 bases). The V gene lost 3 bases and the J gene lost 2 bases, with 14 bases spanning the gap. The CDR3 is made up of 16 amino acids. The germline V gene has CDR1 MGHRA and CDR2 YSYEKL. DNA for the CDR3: TGCGCCAGCAGCCAGCTAAACAGGGCCCCCTACAATGAGCAGTTCTTC. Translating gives CASSQLNRAPYNEQFF.

In DNA form, the CDR3 reads TGCAGCGCTACCAGGAGGGTCGGGGCAAATGAGCAGTTCTTC. It translates to CSATRRVGANEQFF. V and J are TRBV29-1 and TRBJ2-1; D perhaps matches TRBD2 (6 bases). The germline gives CDR1 SQVTM, CDR2 ANQGSEA. With 7 bases removed from V and 7 bases from J, the gap between germline ends came to 20 bases. CDR3 length: 14 amino acids.

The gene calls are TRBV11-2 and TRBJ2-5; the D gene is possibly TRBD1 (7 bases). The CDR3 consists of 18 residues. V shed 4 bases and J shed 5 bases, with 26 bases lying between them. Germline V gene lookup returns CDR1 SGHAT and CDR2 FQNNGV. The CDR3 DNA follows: TGTGCCAGCAGCTCTATATGGGGGGCCAACAGGGGATGGGAGACCCAGTACTTC. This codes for CASSSIWGANRGWETQYF.

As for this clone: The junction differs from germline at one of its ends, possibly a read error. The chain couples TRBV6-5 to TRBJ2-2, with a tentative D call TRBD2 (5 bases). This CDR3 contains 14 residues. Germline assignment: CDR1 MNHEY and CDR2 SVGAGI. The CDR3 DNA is TGTGCCAGCAGCCGGACGGTGAACACCGGGAAGCTGTTTTTT. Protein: CASSRTVNTGKLFF.

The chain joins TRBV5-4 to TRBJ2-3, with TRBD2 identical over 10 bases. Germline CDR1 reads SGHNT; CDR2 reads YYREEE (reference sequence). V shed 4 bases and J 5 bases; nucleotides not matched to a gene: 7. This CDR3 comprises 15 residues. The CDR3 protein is CASSTLAGAKDTQYF. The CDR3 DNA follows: TGTGCCAGCAGCACCCTAGCGGGAGCGAAAGATACGCAGTATTTT.

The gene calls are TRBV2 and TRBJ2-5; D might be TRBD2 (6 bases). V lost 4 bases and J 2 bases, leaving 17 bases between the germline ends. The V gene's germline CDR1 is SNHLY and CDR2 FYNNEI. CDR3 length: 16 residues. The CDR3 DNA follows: TGTGCCAGCAGTGGATCTAGAAATAGCGGACAAGAGACCCAGTACTTC. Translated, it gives CASSGSRNSGQETQYF.

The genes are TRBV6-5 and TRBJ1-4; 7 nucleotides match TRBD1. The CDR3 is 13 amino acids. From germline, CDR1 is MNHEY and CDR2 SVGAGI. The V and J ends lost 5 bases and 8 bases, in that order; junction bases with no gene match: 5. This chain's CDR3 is CASSRQGKEKLFF. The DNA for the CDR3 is TGTGCCAGCAGTAGACAGGGCAAAGAAAAACTGTTTTTT.

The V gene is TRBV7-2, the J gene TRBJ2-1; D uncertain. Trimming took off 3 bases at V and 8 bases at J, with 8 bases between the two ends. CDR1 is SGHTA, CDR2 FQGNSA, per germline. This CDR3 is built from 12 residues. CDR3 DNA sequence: TGTGCCAGCAGCTTCCACCGGGATGAGCAGTTCTTC. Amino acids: CASSFHRDEQFF.

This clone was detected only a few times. The CDR3 is CASSDSPRGAAFF. The CDR3 DNA sequence: TGTGCCAGCAGTGACTCCCCCCGCGGCGCAGCTTTCTTT. The chain is built from TRBV6-4 and TRBJ1-1; D unresolved. From germline, CDR1 is MRHNA and CDR2 SNTAGT. CDR3 length equals 13 residues. Trimming took off 0 bases at V and 10 bases at J, with 12 bases between the two ends.

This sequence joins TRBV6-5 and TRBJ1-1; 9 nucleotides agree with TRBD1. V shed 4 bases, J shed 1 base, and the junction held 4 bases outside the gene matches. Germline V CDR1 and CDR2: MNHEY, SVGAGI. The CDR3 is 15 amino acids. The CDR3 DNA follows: TGTGCCAGCAGTTTTGGACAGGGGAGGAACACTGAAGCTTTCTTT. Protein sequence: CASSFGQGRNTEAFF.

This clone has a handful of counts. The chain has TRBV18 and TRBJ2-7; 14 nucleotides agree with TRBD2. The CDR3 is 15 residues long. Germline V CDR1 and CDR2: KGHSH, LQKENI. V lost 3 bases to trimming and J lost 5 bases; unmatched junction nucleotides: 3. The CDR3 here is CASSPGLAGGNEQYF. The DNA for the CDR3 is TGTGCCAGCTCACCCGGACTAGCGGGAGGCAACGAGCAGTACTTC.

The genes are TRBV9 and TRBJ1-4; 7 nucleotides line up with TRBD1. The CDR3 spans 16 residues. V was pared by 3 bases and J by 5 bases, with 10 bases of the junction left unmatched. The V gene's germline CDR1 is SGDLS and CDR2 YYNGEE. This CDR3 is CASSATRTGGNEKLFF. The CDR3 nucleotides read TGTGCCAGCAGCGCCACTCGGACAGGAGGGAATGAAAAACTGTTTTTT. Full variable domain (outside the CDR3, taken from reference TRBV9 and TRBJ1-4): DSGVTQTPKHLITATGQRVTLRCSPRSGDLSVYWYQQSLDQGLQFLIQYYNGEERAKGNILERFSAQQFPDLHSELNLSSLELGDSALYFCASSATRTGGNEKLFFGSGTQLSVL.

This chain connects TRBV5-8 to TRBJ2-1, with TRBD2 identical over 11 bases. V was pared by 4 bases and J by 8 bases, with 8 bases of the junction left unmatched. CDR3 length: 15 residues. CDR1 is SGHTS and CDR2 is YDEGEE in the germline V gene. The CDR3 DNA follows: TGTGCCAGCAGCCGTAGCGGGAGGGCCTGGGATGAGCAGTTCTTC. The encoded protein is CASSRSGRAWDEQFF.

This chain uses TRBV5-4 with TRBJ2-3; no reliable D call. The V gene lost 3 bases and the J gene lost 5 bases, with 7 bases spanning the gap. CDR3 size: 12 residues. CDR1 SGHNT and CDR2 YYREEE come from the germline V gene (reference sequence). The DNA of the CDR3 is TGTGCCAGCAGCTCGTTACAAGATACGCAGTATTTT. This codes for CASSSLQDTQYF.

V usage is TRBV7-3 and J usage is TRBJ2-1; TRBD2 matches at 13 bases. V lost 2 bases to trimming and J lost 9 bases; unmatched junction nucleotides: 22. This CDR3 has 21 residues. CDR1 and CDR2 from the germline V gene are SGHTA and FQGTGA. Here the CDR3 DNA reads TGTGCCAGCAGCTTATATGGCCGGGGCAGGGCGGGACTAGCGGGAATGGGTGAGCAGTTCTTC. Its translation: CASSLYGRGRAGLAGMGEQFF.

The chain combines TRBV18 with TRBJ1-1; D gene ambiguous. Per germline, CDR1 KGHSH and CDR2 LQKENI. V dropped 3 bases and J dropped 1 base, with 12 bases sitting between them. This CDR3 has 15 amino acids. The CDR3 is CASSPGVPGNTEAFF. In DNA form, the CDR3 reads TGTGCCAGCTCACCTGGTGTGCCGGGGAACACTGAAGCTTTCTTT.

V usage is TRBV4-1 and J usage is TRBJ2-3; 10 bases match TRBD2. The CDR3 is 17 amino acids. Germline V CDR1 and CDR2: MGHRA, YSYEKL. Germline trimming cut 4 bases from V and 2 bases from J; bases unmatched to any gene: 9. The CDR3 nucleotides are TGCGCCAGCAGCCCTCCCCCTAGCGGGAGTTACACAGATACGCAGTATTTT. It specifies CASSPPPSGSYTDTQYF.

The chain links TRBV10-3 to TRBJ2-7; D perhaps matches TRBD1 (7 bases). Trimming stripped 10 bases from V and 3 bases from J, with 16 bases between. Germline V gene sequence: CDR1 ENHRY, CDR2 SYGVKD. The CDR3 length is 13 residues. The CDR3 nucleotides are TGTGCCACTCGAAGACAGGGAGGCTACGAGCAGTACTTC. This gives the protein CATRRQGGYEQYF.

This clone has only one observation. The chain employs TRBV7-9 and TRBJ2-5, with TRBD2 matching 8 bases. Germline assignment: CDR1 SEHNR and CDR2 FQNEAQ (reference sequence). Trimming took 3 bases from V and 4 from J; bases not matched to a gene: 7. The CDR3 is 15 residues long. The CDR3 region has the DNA TGTGCCAGCAGCTTCGGTCGGGAGGGCCGAGAGACCCAGTACTTC. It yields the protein CASSFGREGRETQYF.

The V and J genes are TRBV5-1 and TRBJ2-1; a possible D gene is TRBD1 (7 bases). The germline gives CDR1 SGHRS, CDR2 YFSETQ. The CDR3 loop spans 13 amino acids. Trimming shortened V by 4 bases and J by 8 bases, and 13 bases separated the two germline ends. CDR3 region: CASSVTGRYEQFF. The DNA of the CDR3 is TGCGCCAGCAGCGTGACAGGGAGGTATGAGCAGTTCTTC.

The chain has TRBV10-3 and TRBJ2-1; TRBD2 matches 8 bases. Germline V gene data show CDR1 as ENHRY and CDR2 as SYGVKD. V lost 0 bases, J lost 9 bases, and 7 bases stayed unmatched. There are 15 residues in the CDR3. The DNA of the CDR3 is TGTGCCATCAGTGAGTCGGGACTAGGGCCTGGTGAGCAGTTCTTC. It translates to CAISESGLGPGEQFF.

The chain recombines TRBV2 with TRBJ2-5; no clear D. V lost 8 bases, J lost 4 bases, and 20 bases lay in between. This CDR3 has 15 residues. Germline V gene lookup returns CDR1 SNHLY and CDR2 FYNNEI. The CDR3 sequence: CASSMSLDPRETQYF. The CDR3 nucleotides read TGTGCCAGCTCTATGAGTCTAGACCCGAGAGAGACCCAGTACTTC.

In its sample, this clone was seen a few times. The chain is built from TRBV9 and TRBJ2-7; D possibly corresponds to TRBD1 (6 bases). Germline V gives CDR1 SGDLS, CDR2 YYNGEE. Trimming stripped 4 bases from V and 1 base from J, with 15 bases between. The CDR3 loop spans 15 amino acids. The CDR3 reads CASSPQTGWSYEQYF. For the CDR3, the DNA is TGTGCCAGCAGCCCCCAAACAGGGTGGTCCTACGAGCAGTACTTC.

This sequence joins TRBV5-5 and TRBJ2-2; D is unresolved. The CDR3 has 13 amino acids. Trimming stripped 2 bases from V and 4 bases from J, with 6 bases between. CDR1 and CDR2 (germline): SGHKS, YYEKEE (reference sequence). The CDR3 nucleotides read TGTGCCAGCAGCTTCTATTCCACCGGGGAGCTGTTTTTT. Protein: CASSFYSTGELFF.

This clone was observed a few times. For the CDR3, the DNA is TGTGCCAGCAGGGACTCGTTAATCCACAATGAGCAGTTCTTC. This sequence encodes CASRDSLIHNEQFF. The chain uses TRBV6-1 and TRBJ2-1; weak D call: TRBD2 (5 bases). Trimming stripped 6 bases from V and 5 bases from J, with 14 bases between. From germline, CDR1 is MNHNS and CDR2 SASEGT. The CDR3 consists of 14 residues.